This T cell receptor (beta chain) was recorded in a study of Ad26.COV2.S vaccination and SARS-CoV-2 variants. In the study overall: Dosing was one shot or two shots 56 days apart.

The CDR3 is 15 amino acids. V shed 2 bases and J 5 bases; nucleotides not matched to a gene: 3. Germline CDR1 is MDHEN and CDR2 is SYDVKM. TCRdb keeps only in-frame clones here, not all; method: immunoSEQ multiplex PCR. The sample has roughly 350,000 clones; 65% to 90% are singletons. The treatment here: over 15 received Ad26.COV2.S at low or high dose, single or two shots; 5 received placebo; per-sample allocation not given. All samples were drawn on day 63, counting from the first vaccine or placebo injection. The study used a vaccine consisting of an Ad26 vector that expressed Wuhan-strain SARS-CoV-2 spike.

This sample comprised peripheral blood, obtained in a trial of Ad26.COV2.S vaccine versus placebo. This sequence was found in a person between 18 and 59 years old who received the Ad26.COV2.S COVID-19 vaccine or a placebo. The chain employs TRBV28 and TRBJ2-2, with TRBD2 matching 9 bases. CDR3 DNA sequence: TGTGCCAGCAGTTTAGGCGGGAGGGCAACCGGGGAGCTGTTTTTT. This encodes CASSLGGRATGELFF.